The rows below give T cell receptor beta chains drawn from one sample of a study of blood T cell repertoires in COVID-19. Some clones are missing from TCRdb's copy, which holds only in-frame ones; the method was immunoSEQ multiplex PCR. The sample has tens of thousands of clones; 86% are singletons. Sequencing input: peripheral blood. The source is a man aged 50-59 years with acute or convalescent COVID-19. The CDR3 runs from the conserved cysteine through the conserved F or W. The D gene is left open where the match is weak. The listing skips clone size in some rows; elsewhere it reads once, few, many or a size class.

V gene	D gene	J gene	clone size	CDR3 DNA	CDR3 protein
TRBV14	TRBD1	TRBJ2-1	.	TGTGCCAGCAGCCACGGACAGGACACGCTCTCCTACAATGAGCAGTTCTTC	CASSHGQDTLSYNEQFF
TRBV7-3	.	TRBJ2-1	.	TGTGCCAGCAGCAGAAGCGGCTACAATGAGCAGTTCTTC	CASSRSGYNEQFF
TRBV25-1	TRBD1	TRBJ2-3	.	TGTGCCAGCAGTGAGATGGGCAGGGGGACAGATACGCAGTATTTT	CASSEMGRGTDTQYF
TRBV2	.	TRBJ2-1	.	TGTGCCAGCAGTGATCAGGGGACGGGGTACAATGAGCAGTTCTTC	CASSDQGTGYNEQFF
TRBV7-3	.	TRBJ2-1	.	TGTGCCAGCAGCTTAAGTGGGGGCAGGAATTACAATGAGCAGTTCTTC	CASSLSGGRNYNEQFF
TRBV5-4	.	TRBJ2-2	.	TGTGCCAGCGGCTTGGCGGGAAAGACCGGGGAGCTGTTTTTT	CASGLAGKTGELFF
TRBV7-2	.	TRBJ1-5	.	TGTGCCAGCAGCTTAGGGTCCGGGAACCAGCCCCAGCATTTT	CASSLGSGNQPQHF
TRBV19	.	TRBJ1-2	.	TGTGCCAGTAGTGCCGCCGGGACGGGCGGGGACTATGGCTACACCTTC	CASSAAGTGGDYGYTF
TRBV4-2	.	TRBJ1-1	.	TGTGCCAGCAGCCAAGACGAGGGTTACACTGAAGCTTTCTTT	CASSQDEGYTEAFF
TRBV7-9	.	TRBJ2-7	.	TGTGCCAGCAGCTTCCAGACCTACGAGCAGTACTTC	CASSFQTYEQYF
TRBV5-1	TRBD2	TRBJ2-3	.	TGCGCCAGCAGCTTGGCAGGACTAGCGGGAGACGCAGATACGCAGTATTTT	CASSLAGLAGDADTQYF
TRBV20-1	.	TRBJ1-2	.	TGCAGTGCTATCTCAGGGTATGGCTACACCTTC	CSAISGYGYTF
TRBV29-1	TRBD1	TRBJ2-7	once	TGCAGCGTTGATGGTTCCGGACAGGGGCCTTACGAGCAGTACTTC	CSVDGSGQGPYEQYF
TRBV7-9	.	TRBJ2-4	.	TGTGCCAGCAGGGGGCCTGGGCCAGATCAGTACTTC	CASRGPGPDQYF
TRBV15	TRBD2	TRBJ2-3	.	TGTGCCACCAGCAGAGGTAATACAGGTACAACTAGCGGGAGGACTAGCACAGATACGCAGTATTTT	CATSRGNTGTTSGRTSTDTQYF
TRBV2	TRBD2	TRBJ2-3	once	TGTGCCAGCAGCGCCGGGACTAGCGGGAGTGCAGATACGCAGTATTTT	CASSAGTSGSADTQYF
TRBV27	TRBD1	TRBJ2-5	.	TGTGCCAGCAGTTGGGACAGGGAGGAGACCCAGTACTTC	CASSWDREETQYF
TRBV6-1	TRBD1	TRBJ1-2	few	TGTGCCAGCAGTGAACAGAGACAGGGTTTGTATGGCTACACCTTC	CASSEQRQGLYGYTF
TRBV19	.	TRBJ2-7	.	TGTGCCAGTTCTAGGAAAAGTTCCTACGAGCAGTACTTC	CASSRKSSYEQYF
TRBV10-2	TRBD2	TRBJ2-7	.	TGCGCCAGCAGTGAGGAGGCGGGAGGGCCTTACGAGCAGTACTTC	CASSEEAGGPYEQYF
TRBV28	.	TRBJ2-5	.	TGTGCCAGCAGTCCCGGACTTGCGGAGTACCAAGAGACCCAGTACTTC	CASSPGLAEYQETQYF
TRBV24-1	TRBD1	TRBJ2-5	.	TGTGCCACCAGTGACCCAGGGGGCGTGGAGACCCAGTACTTC	CATSDPGGVETQYF
TRBV19	.	TRBJ1-3	.	TGTGCCAGTAGTATAAGGACTCAGGGAAACACCATATATTTT	CASSIRTQGNTIYF
TRBV6-5	.	TRBJ1-4	.	TGTGCCAGCGGGGCTGATGAAAAACTGTTTTTT	CASGADEKLFF
TRBV18	TRBD1	TRBJ2-7	few	TGTGCCAGCTCACCCGGGACAGCCACCTACGAGCAGTACTTC	CASSPGTATYEQYF
TRBV7-9	.	TRBJ1-5	.	TGTGCCAGCAGCCCTCCCGGTCAGCCCCAGCATTTT	CASSPPGQPQHF
TRBV7-8	.	TRBJ2-2	.	TGTGCCAGCAGCTCCAGTGGGGGGAGAACCGGGGAGCTGTTTTTT	CASSSSGGRTGELFF
TRBV15	.	TRBJ1-2	.	TGTGCCACCAGCAGAGAGGAGGGGATATATGGCTACACCTTC	CATSREEGIYGYTF